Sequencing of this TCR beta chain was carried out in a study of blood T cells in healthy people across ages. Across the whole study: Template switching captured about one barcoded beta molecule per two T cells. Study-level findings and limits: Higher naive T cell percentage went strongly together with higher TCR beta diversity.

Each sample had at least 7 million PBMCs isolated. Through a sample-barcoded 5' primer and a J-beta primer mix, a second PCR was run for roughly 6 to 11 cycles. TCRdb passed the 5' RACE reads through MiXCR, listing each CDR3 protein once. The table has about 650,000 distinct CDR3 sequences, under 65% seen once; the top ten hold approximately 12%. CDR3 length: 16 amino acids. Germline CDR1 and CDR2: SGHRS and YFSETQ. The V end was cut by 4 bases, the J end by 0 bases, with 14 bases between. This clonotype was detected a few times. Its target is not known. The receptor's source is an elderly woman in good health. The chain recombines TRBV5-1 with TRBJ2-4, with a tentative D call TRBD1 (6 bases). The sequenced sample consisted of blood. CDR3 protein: CASSLGGPLAKNIQYF. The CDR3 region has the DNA TGCGCCAGCAGCCTAGGGGGTCCTTTAGCCAAAAACATTCAGTACTTC.